This record concerns one T cell receptor (beta chain) sequence. What it binds is not known. The sample belongs to a study of cytomegalovirus exposure and HLA in healthy donors. Broader study findings: The sole available immune exposure information was CMV serostatus. A later analysis linked about 17,000 TCR beta sequences to HLA alleles at 0.05 false discovery rate. Later findings reportedly placed an Asian-associated ancestry cluster below the approximately 670-donor mean for N-insertions.

J was trimmed by 5 bases and V by 0 bases; bases with no gene match: 4. Germline CDR1 and CDR2: LGHNT and FRNRAP. The CDR3 sequence is 17 residues long. With 60 Vbeta and 13 Jbeta primers, the PCR was carried out. Profiling relied on immunoSEQ multiplex PCR, and the TCRdb table lists in-frame clones only, not all of them. The sample contains around 140,000 clones, 82% of which appear only once. Sequenced: PBMCs. The origin of this receptor is a male donor in good health and CMV-seronegative. This chain uses TRBV12-5 with TRBJ2-2; 12 nucleotides agree with TRBD2. The CDR3 loop is CASGLVLAGGNTGELFF. Written as DNA, the CDR3 is TGTGCTAGTGGTTTGGTCCTAGCGGGAGGGAATACCGGGGAGCTGTTTTTT.